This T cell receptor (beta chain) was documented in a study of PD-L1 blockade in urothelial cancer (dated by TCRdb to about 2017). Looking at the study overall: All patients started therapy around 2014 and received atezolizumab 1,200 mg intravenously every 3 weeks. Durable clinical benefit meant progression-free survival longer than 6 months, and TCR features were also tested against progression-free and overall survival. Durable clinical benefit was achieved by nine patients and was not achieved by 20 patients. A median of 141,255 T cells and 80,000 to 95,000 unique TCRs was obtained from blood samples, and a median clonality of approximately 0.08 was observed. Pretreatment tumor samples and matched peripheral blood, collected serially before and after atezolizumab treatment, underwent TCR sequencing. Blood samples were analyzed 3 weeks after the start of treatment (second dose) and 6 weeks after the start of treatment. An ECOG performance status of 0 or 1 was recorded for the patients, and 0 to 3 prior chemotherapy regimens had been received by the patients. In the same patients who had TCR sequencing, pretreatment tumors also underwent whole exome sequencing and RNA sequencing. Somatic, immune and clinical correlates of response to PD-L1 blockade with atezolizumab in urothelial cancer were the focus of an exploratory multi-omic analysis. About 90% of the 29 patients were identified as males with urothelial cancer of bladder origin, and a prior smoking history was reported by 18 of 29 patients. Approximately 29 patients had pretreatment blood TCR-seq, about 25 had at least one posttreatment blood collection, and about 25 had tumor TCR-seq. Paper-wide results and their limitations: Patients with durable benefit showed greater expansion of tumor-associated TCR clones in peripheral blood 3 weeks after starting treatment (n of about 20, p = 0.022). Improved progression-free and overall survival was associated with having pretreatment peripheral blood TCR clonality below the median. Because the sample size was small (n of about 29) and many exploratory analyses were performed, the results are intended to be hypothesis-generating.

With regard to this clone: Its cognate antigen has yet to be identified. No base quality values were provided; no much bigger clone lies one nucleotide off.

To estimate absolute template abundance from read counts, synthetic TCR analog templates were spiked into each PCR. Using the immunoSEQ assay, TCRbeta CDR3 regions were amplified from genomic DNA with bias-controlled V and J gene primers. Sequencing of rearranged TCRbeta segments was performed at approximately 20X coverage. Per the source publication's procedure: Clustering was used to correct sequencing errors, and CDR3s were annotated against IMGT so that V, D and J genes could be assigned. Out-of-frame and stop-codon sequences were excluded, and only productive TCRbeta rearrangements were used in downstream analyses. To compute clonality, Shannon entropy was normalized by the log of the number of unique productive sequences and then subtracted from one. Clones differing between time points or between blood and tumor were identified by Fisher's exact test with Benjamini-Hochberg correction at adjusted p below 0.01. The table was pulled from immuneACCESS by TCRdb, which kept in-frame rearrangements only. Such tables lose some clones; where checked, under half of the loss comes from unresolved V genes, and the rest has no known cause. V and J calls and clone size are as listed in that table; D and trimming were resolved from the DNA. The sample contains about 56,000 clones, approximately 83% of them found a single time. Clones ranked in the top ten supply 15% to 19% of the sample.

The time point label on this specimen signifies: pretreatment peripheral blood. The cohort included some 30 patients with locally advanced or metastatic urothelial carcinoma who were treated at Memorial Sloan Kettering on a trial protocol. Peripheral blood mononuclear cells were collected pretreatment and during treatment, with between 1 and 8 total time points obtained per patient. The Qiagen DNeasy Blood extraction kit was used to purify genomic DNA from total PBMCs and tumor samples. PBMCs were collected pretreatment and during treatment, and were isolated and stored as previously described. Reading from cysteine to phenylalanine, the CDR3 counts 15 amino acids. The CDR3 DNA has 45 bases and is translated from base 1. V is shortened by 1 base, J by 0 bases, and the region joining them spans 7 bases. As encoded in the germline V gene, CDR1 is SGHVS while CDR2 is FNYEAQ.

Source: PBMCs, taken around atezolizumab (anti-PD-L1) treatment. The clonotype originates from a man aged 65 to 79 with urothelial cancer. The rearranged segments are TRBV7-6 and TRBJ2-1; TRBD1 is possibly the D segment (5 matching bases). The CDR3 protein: CASSLGTSSYNEQFF. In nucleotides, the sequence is TGTGCCAGCAGCTTAGGGACAAGCTCCTACAATGAGCAGTTCTTC.